Sequencing of this T cell receptor beta chain was carried out in a study of shared clonotypes between healthy human individuals. Using immunoSEQ multiplex PCR, the repertoire was profiled, and TCRdb retains in-frame clones only, with some absent. The sample carries approximately 640,000 clones, 90% recorded once. CDR1 and CDR2 (germline): MNHNS, SASEGT. V was clipped by 2 bases and J by 2 bases; unmatched bases: 5. CDR3 size: 15 residues. This clone turned up a few times. Its target is unknown. Study results and limitations: Richness estimates generally favored naive over memory subsets. The sharing of approximately 5.1% of naive CD4 clonotypes was seen across a handful of donors.

Sequencing was done on a sample of memory CD8+ T cells from PBMCs. Sample subset: CD45RO+ cells pooled with CCR7-negative TemRA cells. The J gene is TRBJ2-7, the V gene TRBV6-1, with TRBD1 identical over 8 bases. This sequence was found in a man aged 18 to 29 in good health. Some clones in this sample may be carry-over from other donors' samples. In DNA form, the CDR3 reads TGTGCCAGCAGTGAATACCGGGACAGGACCTACGAGCAGTACTTC. Translated: CASSEYRDRTYEQYF.